Here is one T cell receptor (beta chain) with its context. This record comes from a study of blood T cell repertoires in COVID-19. From germline, CDR1 is MGHRA and CDR2 YSYEKL. This CDR3 is 20 amino acids long. V shed 3 bases and J 2 bases; nucleotides not matched to a gene: 18. In terms of age and location, participants ranged from about 18 to 95 years and lived in about 25 US areas. Allocation to cohorts depended on clinical history reported by the participants. Generated by immunoSEQ multiplex PCR, the TCRdb table keeps only in-frame clones and is missing some. The sample yields under 150,000 clones, 84% seen once.

This sequence originates from a man aged 45 to 65 in a cohort exposed to, infected with or recovered from COVID-19 (not recorded which). V is TRBV4-1 and J is TRBJ1-2; 10 nucleotides agree with TRBD1. Material for sequencing was PBMCs or T cells enriched from blood (not recorded which). CDR3 nucleotide sequence: TGCGCCAGCAGCCACGACAGGTCCGGGACAGGGGCCAATCTAAACTATGGCTACACCTTC. It is translated as CASSHDRSGTGANLNYGYTF.